The clone carrying this T cell receptor (beta chain) was counted between two and nine times. Looked up from germline, CDR1 is SGHKS and CDR2 is YYEKEE (reference sequence). CDR3 length: 16 residues. V shed 2 bases and J 7 bases; nucleotides not matched to a gene: 6. Original data processing: Scientists estimated how many nucleated cells there were by amplifying reference gene primers. Clones were sequenced by immunoSEQ multiplex PCR, and TCRdb holds only the in-frame ones, with some missing. For V, J and clone size, that table is used; D and trimming come from the DNA. The table lists fewer than 85,000 clones, under 90% of them singletons. The entry originates in a study of blood T cell repertoires in COVID-19. Study background: The United States, Italy and Spain were the sources of the acute and convalescent COVID-19 samples. PBMCs, B-cell-depleted T cells, or T cells were the source of the cDNA or gDNA that made up the material.

The sequenced material came from peripheral blood. The rearrangement uses TRBV5-5 and TRBJ2-2, with 12 bases identical to TRBD2. This clonotype originated in a woman aged 60 to 75 with acute or convalescent COVID-19. The CDR3 spells CASSFLAGGLHGELFF. CDR3 coding DNA: TGTGCCAGCAGCTTTCTAGCGGGGGGGCTACACGGGGAGCTGTTTTTT.